This TCR beta chain is drawn from a study of blood T cell repertoires in COVID-19. Background on the study: Sources were T cells, B-cell-depleted T cells, or PBMCs; the material itself was cDNA or gDNA.

In the authors' workflow: Amplifying reference gene primers gave estimates of nucleated cell counts. Measured with immunoSEQ multiplex PCR; TCRdb has only the in-frame clones, and not every one. That table is the source of V, J and clone size, and D and trimming were worked out from the DNA. This repertoire shows approximately 63,000 clones, roughly 76% found once; its top ten account for about 50%. Germline CDR1 is MNHEY and CDR2 is SVGAGI. J was trimmed by 3 bases and V by 8 bases; bases with no gene match: 4. The CDR3 is 13 amino acids. Sequencing input: peripheral blood. V is TRBV6-5 and J is TRBJ1-5; 7 bases are shared with TRBD1. The receptor's source is a woman aged 80 or over with acute or convalescent COVID-19. DNA for the CDR3: TGTGCCAGCCGGGACAGCCTCAATCAGCCCCAGCATTTT. The encoded protein is CASRDSLNQPQHF.